Below, 23 T cell receptor beta chains from the same sample are listed, as sequenced in a study of cytomegalovirus exposure and HLA in healthy donors. With 60 Vbeta and 13 Jbeta primers, the PCR was carried out. Assay: immunoSEQ multiplex PCR; the TCRdb copy retains only in-frame clones and omits some. In the table there are some 120,000 clones, around a tenth of which are singletons. Source material: PBMCs. The receptors were sampled from a man aged 30 to 39 in good health and CMV-seronegative.

This clone was seen a few times. This chain joins TRBV11-3 and TRBJ1-1; D gene unclear. The CDR3 spans 13 residues. Germline CDR1 reads SGHNT; CDR2 reads YENEEA. Trimming stripped 3 bases from V and 1 base from J, with 6 bases between. CDR3 amino acids: CASSFGRNTEAFF. Here the CDR3 DNA reads TGTGCCAGCAGCTTCGGGAGGAACACTGAAGCTTTCTTT.

This clone was picked up a small number of times. The chain uses TRBV5-1 and TRBJ2-2, with a possible D match to TRBD2 (5 bases). Germline V gene sequence: CDR1 SGHRS, CDR2 YFSETQ. There are 15 residues in the CDR3. Trimming cost V 6 bases and J 0 bases, with 12 bases left between them. CDR3 in DNA: TGCGCCAGCACGAAGGAGGCCCCGAACACCGGGGAGCTGTTTTTT. It codes for CASTKEAPNTGELFF.

This clone was seen a few times. J is TRBJ2-5 and V is TRBV5-3; TRBD1 agrees at 7 bases. TRBV5-3 carries the ORF label, with uncertain function. The CDR3 sequence is 14 residues long. J was trimmed by 1 base and V by 2 bases; bases with no gene match: 2. The CDR3 nucleotides read TGTGCCAGAAGCTTAGCAGGGGGCCAAGAGACCCAGTACTTC. Encoded protein: CARSLAGGQETQYF.

The chain has TRBV6-1 and TRBJ2-3; 7 bases map to TRBD2. V lost 2 bases to trimming and J lost 0 bases; unmatched junction nucleotides: 5. CDR1 MNHNS and CDR2 SASEGT come from the germline V gene. This CDR3 has 16 residues. The CDR3 is CASSERAGFSTDTQYF. In DNA form, the CDR3 reads TGTGCCAGCAGTGAACGAGCGGGGTTTAGCACAGATACGCAGTATTTT.

The chain's CDR3 is CASSFRSGGADTQYF. The DNA for the CDR3 is TGTGCCAGCAGTTTTAGATCGGGAGGTGCAGATACGCAGTATTTT. V is TRBV28 and J is TRBJ2-3; TRBD2 matches 7 bases. The CDR3 sequence is 15 residues long. The V segment lost 3 bases and the J segment 4 bases; nucleotides outside the gene matches: 7. Germline CDR1 reads MDHEN; CDR2 reads SYDVKM.

The chain employs TRBV7-2 and TRBJ2-5; the match to TRBD2 covers 7 bases. Germline V lookup: CDR1 SGHTA, CDR2 FQGNSA. The CDR3 totals 13 residues. Trimming cost V 3 bases and J 5 bases; bases outside gene matches: 3. CDR3 bases: TGTGCCAGCAGCTTGGGAGGGTCGGAGACCCAGTACTTC. This gives the protein CASSLGGSETQYF.

This clone has just a few counts. This chain connects TRBV6-1 to TRBJ2-7; TRBD1 matches 8 bases. Germline CDR1 is MNHNS and CDR2 is SASEGT. The CDR3 totals 13 residues. The V segment lost 6 bases and the J segment 6 bases; nucleotides outside the gene matches: 7. In nucleotides, the CDR3 is TGTGCCAGCAGCCTCGGACAGGGAGGCGAGCAGTACTTC. It specifies CASSLGQGGEQYF.

This clone was counted between two and nine times. The rearrangement joins TRBV7-9 to TRBJ1-1; 11 bases map to TRBD1. Germline V gives CDR1 SEHNR, CDR2 FQNEAQ (reference sequence). Trimming cost V 5 bases and J 1 base; bases outside gene matches: 6. There are 16 residues in the CDR3. Here the CDR3 DNA reads TGTGCCAGCAGCAGTCCGGGACAGGGGGAGAACACTGAAGCTTTCTTT. It encodes CASSSPGQGENTEAFF.

The table lists this clone with a few counts. This chain links TRBV4-1 with TRBJ2-7, with TRBD2 matching over 7 bases. V trimming: 2 bases; J trimming: 4 bases; junction bases outside the gene matches: 5. The CDR3 is 14 amino acids. CDR1 MGHRA and CDR2 YSYEKL come from the germline V gene. The CDR3 DNA reads as TGCGCCAGCAGCCAAAGTTCGGGAGGATACGAGCAGTACTTC. It yields the protein CASSQSSGGYEQYF.

The J gene is TRBJ2-3, the V gene TRBV19; 7 nucleotides agree with TRBD2. Per the germline V gene, CDR1 is LNHDA and CDR2 is SQIVND (reference sequence). Germline trimming cut 5 bases from V and 4 bases from J; bases unmatched to any gene: 6. The CDR3 is 14 residues long. CDR3 in amino acids: CASSGLEGADTQYF. DNA of the CDR3: TGTGCCAGTAGTGGACTAGAGGGAGCAGATACGCAGTATTTT.

This clone was observed a handful of times. This sequence joins TRBV4-1 and TRBJ2-7; 10 nucleotides match TRBD2. With 1 base clipped from V and 3 bases from J, the junction kept 3 bases outside the gene matches. The germline V gene has CDR1 MGHRA and CDR2 YSYEKL. The CDR3 consists of 15 residues. The CDR3 protein is CASSQGSSGSYEQYF. The DNA for the CDR3 is TGCGCCAGCAGCCAAGGCTCTAGCGGGAGCTACGAGCAGTACTTC.

The chain has TRBV25-1 and TRBJ2-5; 7 bases map to TRBD1. The junction had 4 bases not matched to a gene; V was cut back by 1 base and J by 2 bases. The germline V gene has CDR1 MGHDK and CDR2 SYGVNS. The CDR3 has 15 residues. In DNA, the CDR3 is TGTGCCAGCAGTGAATCAGGGGGAGCGCAAGAGACCCAGTACTTC. This gives the protein CASSESGGAQETQYF. Complete variable domain (other parts from reference TRBV25-1 and TRBJ2-5): EADIYQTPRYLVIGTGKKITLECSQTMGHDKMYWYQQDPGMELHLIHYSYGVNSTEKGDLSSESTVSRIRTEHFPLTLESARPSHTSQYLCASSESGGAQETQYFGPGTRLLVL.

The gene calls are TRBV13 and TRBJ2-5; 10 bases line up with TRBD2. TRBJ2-7 explains the end of the DNA better; the J call may be wrong. The CDR3 totals 15 residues. The germline V gene encodes CDR1 PRHDT and CDR2 FYEKMQ (reference sequence). CDR3 in amino acids: CASSLKGLALGEQYF. The CDR3 DNA is TGTGCCAGCAGCTTAAAGGGACTAGCGTTAGGCGAGCAGTACTTC.

The chain carries TRBV9 and TRBJ2-1; D ambiguous. Looked up from germline, CDR1 is SGDLS and CDR2 is YYNGEE. The CDR3 extends over 13 amino acids. Trimming shortened V by 3 bases and J by 3 bases, and 7 bases separated the two germline ends. CDR3 bases: TGTGCCAGCAGCGCCATGCGCTACAATGAGCAGTTCTTC. Protein sequence: CASSAMRYNEQFF. Based on the CDR3 plus reference TRBV9 and TRBJ2-1, the full variable domain is DSGVTQTPKHLITATGQRVTLRCSPRSGDLSVYWYQQSLDQGLQFLIQYYNGEERAKGNILERFSAQQFPDLHSELNLSSLELGDSALYFCASSAMRYNEQFFGPGTRLTVL.

This clone turned up a few times. The rearrangement joins TRBV6-5 to TRBJ2-1; the D gene is possibly TRBD1 (6 bases). V was pared by 6 bases and J by 2 bases, with 14 bases between. The length of the CDR3 is 15 residues. CDR1 is MNHEY and CDR2 is SVGAGI in the germline V gene. The CDR3 region has the DNA TGTGCCAGCAGCCTTATGGGGGCAGCCTACAATGAGCAGTTCTTC. Encoded protein: CASSLMGAAYNEQFF.

This clone was found a few times. This chain connects TRBV4-3 to TRBJ2-7, with 8 nucleotides matching TRBD1. The junction had 11 bases not matched to a gene; V was cut back by 4 bases and J by 6 bases. The CDR3 is 15 residues long. The germline gives CDR1 LGHNA, CDR2 YSLEER. The CDR3 DNA reads TGCGCCAGCAGCCTTGACAGGGGTGGAAGTAGCGAGCAGTACTTC. Translating gives CASSLDRGGSSEQYF.

V and J are TRBV19 and TRBJ1-2; 7 bases line up with TRBD1. V gave up 6 bases and J gave up 4 bases; unmatched junction bases: 8. The CDR3 loop spans 14 amino acids. Per the germline V gene, CDR1 is LNHDA and CDR2 is SQIVND (reference sequence). DNA for the CDR3: TGTGCCAGTAGACAGGGGTCCCTGAGCTATGGCTACACCTTC. Translation: CASRQGSLSYGYTF. Filled out from reference TRBV19 and TRBJ1-2, the complete variable domain reads DGGITQSPKYLFRKEGQNVTLSCEQNLNHDAMYWYRQDPGQGLRLIYYSQIVNDFQKGDIAEGYSVSREKKESFPLTVTSAQKNPTAFYLCASRQGSLSYGYTFGSGTRLTVV.

This clone was seen more than once but under ten times. V gene TRBV6-6 combines with J gene TRBJ1-5; D remains unclear. The germline V and J ends were trimmed by 6 bases and 3 bases, with 12 bases remaining between them. This CDR3 is built from 14 residues. Germline CDR1 MNHNY, CDR2 SVGAGI (reference sequence). This chain's CDR3 is CASSASEDNQPQHF. The CDR3 nucleotides read TGTGCCAGCAGCGCCAGCGAGGACAATCAGCCCCAGCATTTT.

In regard to this clone: The junction and the germline gene differ at one end; a read error may be behind it. The chain is built from TRBV15 and TRBJ2-7; D possibly corresponds to TRBD2 (6 bases). The CDR3 loop spans 12 amino acids. CDR1 is LNHNV, CDR2 YYDKDF, per germline (reference sequence). This CDR3 reads CATSREVGGKHF. The CDR3 DNA reads as TGTGCCACCAGCAGAGAGGTGGGCGGGAAGCACTTC.

The sample holds a few counts of this clone. This chain links TRBV30 with TRBJ1-5; D gene uncertain. CDR1 is GTSNPN, CDR2 SVGIG, per germline (reference sequence). The CDR3 is 12 residues long. Trimming removed 1 base from V and 9 bases from J, with 10 bases in between. CDR3 amino acids: CAWSAVGSPQHF. CDR3 bases: TGTGCCTGGAGTGCGGTCGGGTCGCCCCAGCATTTT.

The chain couples TRBV28 to TRBJ2-7, with TRBD2 matching 10 bases. Germline V gene data show CDR1 as MDHEN and CDR2 as SYDVKM. The CDR3 contains 18 residues. Unmatched junction bases numbered 15, after V lost 7 bases and J lost 0 bases. In DNA, the CDR3 is TGTGCCAGCACCCTCACCCCCCTACTAGCGGGGCACTCCTACGAGCAGTACTTC. Its translation is CASTLTPLLAGHSYEQYF.

In its sample, this clone was seen once. This chain links TRBV9 with TRBJ1-3, with a possible D match to TRBD1 (6 bases). Germline V gene data show CDR1 as SGDLS and CDR2 as YYNGEE. The CDR3 runs to 17 residues. Trimming removed 4 bases at V and 0 bases at J, with 17 bases between. DNA of the CDR3: TGTGCCAGCAGCCCCCGGGACAACTTCATCTCTGGAAACACCATATATTTT. This gives the protein CASSPRDNFISGNTIYF.

This chain joins TRBV6-1 and TRBJ1-1, with a weak D call TRBD1 (5 bases). Germline values: CDR1 MNHNS, CDR2 SASEGT. Trimming pared 4 bases from V and 5 bases from J, leaving 11 bases between. The CDR3 sequence is 13 residues long. CDR3 loop: CASSGGGETEAFF. In DNA, the CDR3 is TGTGCCAGCAGTGGGGGAGGGGAGACTGAAGCTTTCTTT.